This passage covers 25 T cell receptor beta chains from one sample sequenced in a study of technical replicates of blood from a few donors. Generated by immunoSEQ multiplex PCR, the TCRdb table keeps only in-frame clones and is missing some. The data contain about 74,000 clones, 90% to 97% of them singletons. Input material: T cells isolated from PBMCs. These receptors all come from a human donor in good health.

The chain is built from TRBV27 and TRBJ1-2; 7 bases match TRBD1. Germline CDR1 and CDR2: MNHEY and SMNVEV (reference sequence). J lost 4 bases, V lost 6 bases, and 8 bases had no gene match. The CDR3 is 14 residues long. CDR3 bases: TGTGCCAGCAGCCAGGGGGTCTACGCCTATGGCTACACCTTC. Translating gives CASSQGVYAYGYTF.

The chain couples TRBV7-6 to TRBJ1-3; D is uncertain. The CDR3 totals 15 residues. Germline-derived CDR1 and CDR2 are SGHVS and FNYEAQ. Trimming removed 2 bases at V and 2 bases at J, with 10 bases between. In DNA, the CDR3 is TGTGCCAGCAGCTTAACGGGAGGACCTGGAAACACCATATATTTT. Encoded protein: CASSLTGGPGNTIYF.

V and J are TRBV27 and TRBJ1-5; 7 bases align to TRBD1. V gave up 5 bases and J gave up 6 bases; unmatched junction bases: 7. Per germline, CDR1 MNHEY and CDR2 SMNVEV (reference sequence). This CDR3 is 14 amino acids long. This chain's CDR3 is CASSAQGEVQPQHF. The CDR3 DNA reads TGTGCCAGCAGTGCCCAGGGGGAGGTTCAGCCCCAGCATTTT.

The chain links TRBV5-1 to TRBJ1-1, with TRBD1 as a possible D gene (5 bases). V gave up 2 bases and J gave up 7 bases, with 9 bases separating them. The germline gives CDR1 SGHRS, CDR2 YFSETQ. CDR3 length equals 12 residues. Here the CDR3 DNA reads TGCGCCAGCAGCTTAGCAGGGCTTGAAGCTTTCTTT. This codes for CASSLAGLEAFF.

The chain recombines TRBV27 with TRBJ2-5, with D maybe TRBD2 (6 bases). The germline V and J ends were trimmed by 8 bases and 4 bases, with 11 bases remaining between them. This CDR3 has 12 residues. Germline lookup yields CDR1 MNHEY and CDR2 SMNVEV (reference sequence). CDR3: CASFGSGETQYF. The CDR3 DNA is TGTGCCAGCTTCGGTAGCGGAGAGACCCAGTACTTC.

The chain uses TRBV30 and TRBJ1-1; 8 nucleotides match TRBD1. J gave up 5 bases and V 5 bases, and 13 bases lay outside the gene matches. Germline V gene sequence: CDR1 GTSNPN, CDR2 SVGIG (reference sequence). The CDR3 contains 15 residues. This CDR3 reads CAWEKQGGGLTEAFF. CDR3 DNA: TGTGCCTGGGAAAAACAGGGGGGGGGCTTGACTGAAGCTTTCTTT.

V gene TRBV29-1 combines with J gene TRBJ2-2; D is unresolved. Per the germline V gene, CDR1 is SQVTM and CDR2 is ANQGSEA. The CDR3 runs to 14 residues. V was cut by 3 bases and J by 1 base, with 9 bases left in between. The CDR3: CSVDARGNTGELFF. The CDR3 DNA follows: TGCAGCGTTGACGCTAGAGGGAACACCGGGGAGCTGTTTTTT.

The V gene is TRBV11-2, the J gene TRBJ2-7; TRBD1 is a possible D gene (6 bases). Germline lookup yields CDR1 SGHAT and CDR2 FQNNGV. The CDR3 has 13 amino acids. V lost 2 bases and J 3 bases, leaving 8 bases between the germline ends. CDR3 amino acids: CASSLSDSYEQYF. CDR3 DNA: TGTGCCAGCAGCTTATCGGACAGCTACGAGCAGTACTTC.

This chain joins TRBV11-2 and TRBJ2-1, with TRBD2 matching 10 bases. J gave up 2 bases and V 2 bases, and 6 bases lay outside the gene matches. CDR3 length: 17 amino acids. Looked up from germline, CDR1 is SGHAT and CDR2 is FQNNGV. Written as DNA, the CDR3 is TGTGCCAGCAGCTTAACTAGCGGGATCCTTACCTACAATGAGCAGTTCTTC. This encodes CASSLTSGILTYNEQFF.

The V and J genes are TRBV7-7 and TRBJ2-3; perhaps TRBD1 as D (6 bases). The CDR3 runs 15 residues. The V end was cut by 4 bases, the J end by 2 bases, with 13 bases between. Per the germline V gene, CDR1 is SSHAT and CDR2 is FNYEAQ (reference sequence). CDR3 in DNA: TGTGCCAGCAGCTCCGGGACAAGCTCCACAGATACGCAGTATTTT. Protein sequence: CASSSGTSSTDTQYF.

The V and J genes are TRBV28 and TRBJ1-2; possible D gene TRBD1, 6 bases. V dropped 6 bases and J dropped 0 bases, with 14 bases sitting between them. Germline V lookup: CDR1 MDHEN, CDR2 SYDVKM. The CDR3 covers 15 residues. The CDR3 spells CASSSPGTTNYGYTF. Written as DNA, the CDR3 is TGTGCCAGCAGCTCCCCCGGGACAACTAACTATGGCTACACCTTC.

The chain carries TRBV28 and TRBJ1-5; tentatively, D is TRBD1 (5 bases). The germline gives CDR1 MDHEN, CDR2 SYDVKM. Trimming removed 6 bases from V and 2 bases from J, with 14 bases in between. CDR3 size: 15 residues. CDR3 nucleotides: TGTGCCAGCAGACAATACCGGGGGGGCAATCAGCCCCAGCATTTT. Translating gives CASRQYRGGNQPQHF. The full variable domain, its missing parts supplied by reference TRBV28 and TRBJ1-5, is DVKVTQSSRYLVKRTGEKVFLECVQDMDHENMFWYRQDPGLGLRLIYFSYDVKMKEKGDIPEGYSVSREKKERFSLILESASTNQTSMYLCASRQYRGGNQPQHFGDGTRLSIL.

About this clone: The germline gene is not matched at one end of the junction; a read error may be the cause. The rearrangement joins TRBV4-1 to TRBJ1-2, with D hard to call. The CDR3 length is 14 residues. Looked up from germline, CDR1 is MGHRA and CDR2 is YSYEKL. The chain's CDR3 is CTSSQVRGNYGYTF. CDR3 coding DNA: TGCACCAGCAGCCAAGTGAGAGGGAACTATGGCTACACCTTC.

The chain uses TRBV7-2 and TRBJ2-5; D is unresolved. V was shortened by 4 bases and J by 4 bases, with 13 bases between the two germline ends. Germline V lookup: CDR1 SGHTA, CDR2 FQGNSA. CDR3 size: 14 residues. The CDR3: CASSSRVVSETQYF. CDR3 coding DNA: TGTGCCAGCAGCTCCCGGGTGGTTTCAGAGACCCAGTACTTC.

This sequence joins TRBV19 and TRBJ1-2, with 7 nucleotides matching TRBD1. CDR1 is LNHDA and CDR2 is SQIVND in the germline V gene (reference sequence). V was clipped by 1 base and J by 6 bases; unmatched bases: 2. The CDR3 runs to 13 residues. In DNA form, the CDR3 reads TGTGCCAGTAGTATAGGACAGGGAGATGGCTACACCTTC. Protein sequence: CASSIGQGDGYTF.

V and J are TRBV27 and TRBJ2-7; TRBD2 matches at 11 bases. The ends lost 5 bases at V and 6 bases at J; junction bases unmatched: 6. The CDR3 length is 14 residues. Germline CDR1 MNHEY, CDR2 SMNVEV (reference sequence). This CDR3 reads CASSPTSGSSEQYF. In DNA form, the CDR3 reads TGTGCCAGCAGTCCCACTAGCGGGAGTTCCGAGCAGTACTTC.

The V and J genes are TRBV27 and TRBJ2-1; 7 bases are shared with TRBD2. Unmatched junction bases numbered 12, after V lost 10 bases and J lost 9 bases. The CDR3 totals 13 residues. The germline gives CDR1 MNHEY, CDR2 SMNVEV (reference sequence). The CDR3 DNA is TGTGCCACTGGGGCGGGAGCCGATACTGAGCAGTTCTTC. Translated: CATGAGADTEQFF.

The chain links TRBV9 to TRBJ1-3; TRBD1 might be the D (5 bases). The CDR3 spans 15 residues. V lost 4 bases and J 3 bases, leaving 14 bases between the germline ends. Germline lookup yields CDR1 SGDLS and CDR2 YYNGEE. The CDR3 DNA follows: TGTGCCAGCAGCAGTACAGGTACTGATGGAAACACCATATATTTT. Amino acid sequence: CASSSTGTDGNTIYF.

The J gene is TRBJ1-1, the V gene TRBV28; D not resolved. Germline V gives CDR1 MDHEN, CDR2 SYDVKM. V was cut by 3 bases and J by 1 base, with 12 bases left in between. This CDR3 contains 15 residues. This CDR3 is CASSFDLGENTEAFF. In DNA, the CDR3 is TGTGCCAGCAGTTTCGATCTCGGGGAGAACACTGAAGCTTTCTTT.

The CDR3 spells CTSSQVRGRWWNEQFF. As DNA, the CDR3 is TGCACCAGCAGCCAAGTCCGCGGGAGATGGTGGAATGAGCAGTTCTTC. The genes are TRBV1 and TRBJ2-1; the tabulated D call, TRBD2, remains unverified against the DNA. TRBV1 is deemed a pseudogene. The CDR3 runs 16 residues.

The chain combines TRBV29-1 with TRBJ2-7; 7 bases line up with TRBD1. Germline V lookup: CDR1 SQVTM, CDR2 ANQGSEA. The CDR3 is 13 residues long. V lost 3 bases to trimming and J lost 3 bases; unmatched junction nucleotides: 5. CDR3 nucleotide sequence: TGCAGCGTTGATATCCGGGACAGCTACGAGCAGTACTTC. As protein: CSVDIRDSYEQYF.

This chain links TRBV19 with TRBJ1-4, with 8 bases aligning to TRBD1. Germline values: CDR1 LNHDA, CDR2 SQIVND (reference sequence). The CDR3 has 14 amino acids. Trimming at V came to 3 bases and at J to 6 bases, leaving 3 bases not matched to a gene. CDR3 nucleotide sequence: TGTGCCAGTAGTATGGGGACAGGTCATGAAAAACTGTTTTTT. This codes for CASSMGTGHEKLFF.

This chain joins TRBV5-1 and TRBJ2-1, with 16 positions matching TRBD2. The CDR3 covers 14 residues. Trimming cost V 4 bases and J 14 bases; bases outside gene matches: 6. Germline-derived CDR1 and CDR2 are SGHRS and YFSETQ. The CDR3 nucleotides are TGCGCCAGCAGCCCGGGACTAGCGGGAGGGCCCAAGTTCTTC. Its protein is CASSPGLAGGPKFF.

V and J are TRBV11-3 and TRBJ2-2, with 8 bases lining up with TRBD1. V lost 4 bases to trimming and J lost 7 bases; unmatched junction nucleotides: 8. The germline CDR1 and CDR2 sequences are SGHNT and YENEEA. The CDR3 extends over 15 amino acids. For the CDR3, the DNA is TGTGCCAGCAGCTCCACAGGGGGGAATTACGGGGAGCTGTTTTTT. As protein: CASSSTGGNYGELFF.

The genes are TRBV2 and TRBJ1-3; no clear D gene. The CDR3 sequence is 11 residues long. Per germline, CDR1 SNHLY and CDR2 FYNNEI. Trimming left V 3 bases short and J 7 bases short, with 4 bases between. The DNA of the CDR3 is TGTGCCAGCAGTGACGGGAACACCATATATTTT. This translates into CASSDGNTIYF.